This T cell receptor beta chain came from a study of cytotoxic CD8 clonotypes in ibrutinib-treated CLL. Sequencing used immunoSEQ multiplex PCR; TCRdb keeps in-frame clones, though not all of them. This table holds some 200,000 clones, just under 80% found once. General study findings and limits: Public clonotypes occurred uncommonly; on treatment, they contracted or remained stable.

With respect to this clone: No antigen is known for it.

The CDR3 totals 15 residues. Between the trimmed V and J ends, which lost 0 bases and 7 bases, there was a span of 13 bases. Per germline, CDR1 PRHDT and CDR2 FYEKMQ (reference sequence). The clonotype originates from a human donor with chronic lymphocytic leukemia. The chain recombines TRBV13 with TRBJ1-3, with D possibly TRBD1 on 5 matching bases. Sample: PBMCs, taken after 12 months of ibrutinib treatment. The CDR3 nucleotides read TGTGCCAGCAGCTTAGGTCGGGCCAGGGCGAACACCATATATTTT. Translating it yields CASSLGRARANTIYF.